These 4 T cell receptor beta chains originate from one sample sequenced in a study of blood T cell repertoires in COVID-19. Clones were sequenced by immunoSEQ multiplex PCR, and TCRdb holds only the in-frame ones, with some missing. The sample lists 85,000 to 100,000 clones, about 86% occurring once. Sequencing was done on a sample of peripheral blood. These receptor sequences come from a woman aged 55-70 years in a cohort sampled during active or convalescent COVID-19.

The chain has TRBV7-9 and TRBJ2-1, with a weak D call TRBD2 (7 bases). Germline values: CDR1 SEHNR, CDR2 FQNEAQ (reference sequence). CDR3 size: 16 residues. Trimming left V 7 bases short and J 0 bases short, with 16 bases between. The CDR3, as DNA: TGTGCCAGCACCGAAAGGGGGGGGAGCTCCTACAATGAGCAGTTCTTC. The encoded protein is CASTERGGSSYNEQFF. Supplemented by reference TRBV7-9 and TRBJ2-1, the full variable domain reads DTGVSQNPRHKITKRGQNVTFRCDPISEHNRLYWYRQTLGQGPEFLTYFQNEAQLEKSRLLSDRFSAERPKGSFSTLEIQRTEQGDSAMYLCASTERGGSSYNEQFFGPGTRLTVL.

The rearrangement joins TRBV3-1 (or the pseudogene TRBV3-2) to TRBJ1-4; possibly TRBD1 for D (5 bases). The germline CDR1 and CDR2 sequences are LGHDT and YNNKEL (reference sequence). CDR3 length equals 14 residues. Trimming stripped 4 bases from V and 7 bases from J, with 13 bases between. This CDR3 is CASSPRGGGEKLFF. In nucleotides, the CDR3 is TGTGCCAGCAGCCCTCGGGGGGGAGGTGAAAAACTGTTTTTT.

Notes on this clone: Other DNA sequences within the sample encode an identical CDR3. The rearrangement links TRBV5-1 to TRBJ2-3; TRBD1 might be the D (5 bases). CDR3 size: 16 residues. Per the germline V gene, CDR1 is SGHRS and CDR2 is YFSETQ. With 0 bases removed from V and 0 bases from J, the gap between germline ends came to 11 bases. The CDR3: CASSLGQPTSTDTQYF. DNA of the CDR3: TGCGCCAGCAGCTTGGGACAGCCAACTAGCACAGATACGCAGTATTTT.

V gene TRBV7-9 combines with J gene TRBJ1-2, with D maybe TRBD1 (6 bases). The CDR3 has 13 residues. Germline loops: CDR1 SEHNR, CDR2 FQNEAQ (reference sequence). V was shortened by 4 bases and J by 5 bases, with 11 bases between the two germline ends. The CDR3 DNA sequence: TGTGCCAGCAGCTCCACAGGGCATTATGGCTACACCTTC. Translating it yields CASSSTGHYGYTF.